These 12 T cell receptor beta chains share one sample of origin, sequenced in a study of early T cells in non-severe SARS-CoV-2 infection. One entry per CDR3 protein results from TCRdb running MiXCR on the 5' RACE reads. The sample lists 70,000 to 75,000 distinct CDR3 sequences, more than 9% seen once, with about 3.9% in the top ten. Material for sequencing was whole blood. The origin of the receptors is an adult who was a healthcare worker with PCR-confirmed SARS-CoV-2 infection or an uninfected control (not recorded which).

This clonotype was counted at least ten times. The chain recombines TRBV9 with TRBJ2-5; no clear D gene. The CDR3 is 17 amino acids. Germline V gene sequence: CDR1 SGDLS, CDR2 YYNGEE. Trimming took 0 bases from V and 1 from J, leaving 16 bases between them. The CDR3, as DNA: TGTGCCAGCAGCGTAGCCCTCTCCGACCCGCGCCAAGAGACCCAGTACTTC. This codes for CASSVALSDPRQETQYF.

This clonotype was seen a handful of times. The genes are TRBV19 and TRBJ2-1, with TRBD2 matching 7 bases. Germline CDR1 reads LNHDA; CDR2 reads SQIVND (reference sequence). V shed 4 bases, J shed 9 bases, and the junction held 12 bases outside the gene matches. The CDR3 runs to 15 residues. The CDR3 DNA is TGTGCCAGTAGTAAGGCGGGAGAGACATACCCTGAGCAGTTCTTC. This sequence encodes CASSKAGETYPEQFF.

This clonotype was observed a few times. The V call is TRBV4-1, the J call TRBJ2-3; no clear D. CDR1 is MGHRA and CDR2 is YSYEKL in the germline V gene. The ends were cut back, 8 bases at V and 0 bases at J, with 15 bases in the middle. This CDR3 has 15 residues. CDR3 nucleotide sequence: TGCGCCAGCGGGTCCCCCGGAAGAAGCACAGATACGCAGTATTTT. Amino acids: CASGSPGRSTDTQYF.

This clonotype occurred a few times. The chain has TRBV11-2 and TRBJ2-7; D may match TRBD1 or TRBD2 (7 bases each). The CDR3 length is 18 residues. The V end lost 6 bases, the J end lost 3 bases, and 27 bases lay between the germline ends. Germline V gene sequence: CDR1 SGHAT, CDR2 FQNNGV. In nucleotides, the CDR3 is TGTGCCAGCAGTTCCAGGGGGAGGGGACTGGCCCTTAACTACGAGCAGTACTTC. Translation: CASSSRGRGLALNYEQYF. The whole variable domain, filled in from reference TRBV11-2 and TRBJ2-7, reads EAGVAQSPRYKIIEKRQSVAFWCNPISGHATLYWYQQILGQGPKLLIQFQNNGVVDDSQLPKDRFSAERLKGVDSTLKIQPAKLEDSAVYLCASSSRGRGLALNYEQYFGPGTRLTVT.

This clonotype was counted ten times or more. The chain links TRBV7-2 to TRBJ2-1, with a tentative D call TRBD1 (5 bases). Germline assignment: CDR1 SGHTA and CDR2 FQGNSA. This CDR3 has 18 amino acids. V lost 1 base, J lost 0 bases, and 16 bases lay in between. The CDR3 sequence: CASSLGQGPFSSYNEQFF. CDR3 coding DNA: TGTGCCAGCAGCTTAGGGCAGGGCCCCTTCAGCTCCTACAATGAGCAGTTCTTC.

The gene calls are TRBV15 and TRBJ2-3; TRBD2 is a possible D gene (5 bases). The CDR3 is 14 residues long. The V gene lost 3 bases and the J gene lost 2 bases, with 9 bases spanning the gap. Germline loops: CDR1 LNHNV, CDR2 YYDKDF (reference sequence). The CDR3 is CATSSTAATDTQYF. The DNA of the CDR3 is TGTGCCACCAGCAGCACAGCGGCCACAGATACGCAGTATTTT. Supplemented by reference TRBV15 and TRBJ2-3, the full variable domain reads DAMVIQNPRYQVTQFGKPVTLSCSQTLNHNVMYWYQQKSSQAPKLLFHYYDKDFNNEADTPDNFQSRRPNTSFCFLDIRSPGLGDTAMYLCATSSTAATDTQYFGPGTRLTVL.

This clonotype was recorded a few times. The V gene is TRBV12-3 or TRBV12-4, the J gene TRBJ2-2; D is possibly TRBD1 or TRBD2 (5 bases each). This CDR3 spans 15 amino acids. Between the trimmed V and J ends, which lost 4 bases and 4 bases, there was a span of 13 bases. CDR3 loop: CASSSSRGGTGELFF. The DNA of the CDR3 is TGTGCCAGCAGTTCCTCCCGTGGGGGCACCGGGGAGCTGTTTTTT.

There are many counts of this clonotype. The CDR3 DNA reads as TGTGCCAGCAGTTCCCCGGGACGCGGGGGGTTCAATGAGCAGTTCTTC. It encodes CASSSPGRGGFNEQFF. V usage is TRBV12-3 or TRBV12-4 and J usage is TRBJ2-1, with TRBD2 matching over 8 bases. With 4 bases clipped from V and 6 bases from J, the junction kept 11 bases outside the gene matches. The CDR3 has 16 residues.

The rearrangement uses TRBV5-4 and TRBJ2-2, with D maybe TRBD1 (5 bases). Germline values: CDR1 SGHNT, CDR2 YYREEE (reference sequence). The CDR3 extends over 15 amino acids. V was cut by 1 base and J by 2 bases, with 9 bases left in between. Written as DNA, the CDR3 is TGTGCCAGCAGCTTGTGGACATTAAACACCGGGGAGCTGTTTTTT. This gives the protein CASSLWTLNTGELFF.

The chain combines TRBV28 with TRBJ2-7, with D uncertain. V shed 7 bases and J shed 1 base, with 8 bases lying between them. There are 12 residues in the CDR3. The V gene's germline CDR1 is MDHEN and CDR2 SYDVKM. This CDR3 reads CASTLGSYEQYF. The CDR3 nucleotides are TGTGCCAGCACGTTGGGATCCTACGAGCAGTACTTC.

The rearrangement uses TRBV5-1 and TRBJ2-7; D might be TRBD1 or TRBD2, each matching 5 bases. The CDR3 totals 13 residues. Trimming pared 4 bases from V and 3 bases from J, leaving 11 bases between. Germline V CDR1 and CDR2: SGHRS, YFSETQ. The CDR3 region is CASSPGRDYEQYF. The CDR3 DNA reads as TGCGCCAGCAGCCCGGGACGGGACTACGAGCAGTACTTC.

This clonotype was picked up a small number of times. This chain uses TRBV2 with TRBJ2-1; D is possibly TRBD1 (6 bases). CDR3 length: 12 amino acids. Looked up from germline, CDR1 is SNHLY and CDR2 is FYNNEI. Between the trimmed V and J ends, which lost 7 bases and 9 bases, there was a span of 13 bases. Written as DNA, the CDR3 is TGTGCCAGCACCCCCGGGACAATTGAGCAGTTCTTC. Protein: CASTPGTIEQFF.